This passage covers 32 T cell receptor beta chains from one sample sequenced in a study of cytotoxic CD8 clonotypes in ibrutinib-treated CLL. Profiling relied on immunoSEQ multiplex PCR, and the TCRdb table lists in-frame clones only, not all of them. The table lists about 140,000 clones, 60% to 85% of them singletons, with approximately 30% in the top ten. The source material was PBMCs, sampled after 12 months of ibrutinib treatment. These receptors came from a human donor with chronic lymphocytic leukemia.

This chain joins TRBV6-1 and TRBJ1-5; 11 bases match TRBD1. V dropped 7 bases and J dropped 7; count of bases not matched to a gene: 6. This CDR3 contains 14 residues. Per the germline V gene, CDR1 is MNHNS and CDR2 is SASEGT. The CDR3: CASILDRGQQPQHF. The DNA for the CDR3 is TGTGCCAGCATCCTGGACAGGGGGCAACAGCCCCAGCATTTT.

This clone was detected a few times. V gene TRBV14 combines with J gene TRBJ1-4; D remains ambiguous. The CDR3 is 16 amino acids. Trimming removed 0 bases at V and 6 bases at J, with 14 bases between. Germline assignment: CDR1 SGHDN and CDR2 FVKESK. CDR3 nucleotides: TGTGCCAGCAGCCAAGATCAGTCCGAAGAGGATGAAAAACTGTTTTTT. It codes for CASSQDQSEEDEKLFF.

This chain connects TRBV5-4 to TRBJ2-6, with a tentative D call TRBD2 (5 bases). The CDR3 runs 15 residues. Trimming stripped 4 bases from V and 0 bases from J, with 8 bases between. Germline V gives CDR1 SGHNT, CDR2 YYREEE (reference sequence). In DNA form, the CDR3 reads TGTGCCAGCAGCACGGGGAGCTCTGGGGCCAACGTCCTGACTTTC. This encodes CASSTGSSGANVLTF. The entire variable domain, with the rest obtained from reference TRBV5-4 and TRBJ2-6, is as follows: ETGVTQSPTHLIKTRGQQVTLRCSSQSGHNTVSWYQQALGQGPQFIFQYYREEENGRGNFPPRFSGLQFPNYSSELNVNALELDDSALYLCASSTGSSGANVLTFGAGSRLTVL.

The chain uses TRBV30 and TRBJ2-1; 10 bases are shared with TRBD2. Germline lookup yields CDR1 GTSNPN and CDR2 SVGIG (reference sequence). There are 14 residues in the CDR3. V was pared by 3 bases and J by 5 bases, with 4 bases of the junction left unmatched. CDR3 nucleotides: TGTGCCTGGAGGGGACTAGCGACAAACAATGAGCAGTTCTTC. Translated, it gives CAWRGLATNNEQFF.

This clone was detected a few times. V usage is TRBV2 and J usage is TRBJ1-4; D unresolved. The CDR3 consists of 15 residues. The V and J ends lost 2 bases and 8 bases respectively, with 15 bases between them. In germline, CDR1 is SNHLY, CDR2 FYNNEI. Here the CDR3 reads CASSEPWDGEEKLFF. The CDR3 DNA follows: TGTGCCAGCAGTGAACCCTGGGATGGTGAGGAAAAACTGTTTTTT.

V and J are TRBV7-9 and TRBJ1-1; TRBD1 aligns across 10 bases. Germline CDR1 reads SEHNR; CDR2 reads FQNEAQ (reference sequence). Trimming at V came to 5 bases and at J to 0 bases, leaving 9 bases not matched to a gene. CDR3 length: 17 amino acids. CDR3 residues: CASSEPGQGFMNTEAFF. CDR3 nucleotides: TGTGCCAGCAGCGAACCGGGACAGGGGTTCATGAACACTGAAGCTTTCTTT.

The V call is TRBV18, the J call TRBJ1-4; no clear D gene. V was clipped by 6 bases and J by 6 bases, with 20 bases between them. The CDR3 is 16 amino acids. Germline V gives CDR1 KGHSH, CDR2 LQKENI. The DNA of the CDR3 is TGTGCCAGCTCCCCTATGGACGTAGGGCCAGATGAAAAACTGTTTTTT. Protein: CASSPMDVGPDEKLFF.

V and J are TRBV11-1 and TRBJ2-3, with a weak D call TRBD2 (7 bases). V was pared by 2 bases and J by 3 bases, with 15 bases between. CDR1 SGHAT and CDR2 FQDESV come from the germline V gene (reference sequence). The CDR3 sequence is 16 residues long. The DNA of the CDR3 is TGTGCCAGCAGCTTACTCGCGGGGGCTTGGACAGATACGCAGTATTTT. Protein: CASSLLAGAWTDTQYF.

The chain has TRBV6-1 and TRBJ2-2, with D possibly matching TRBD2 (6 bases). There are 13 residues in the CDR3. CDR1 is MNHNS and CDR2 is SASEGT in the germline V gene. DNA for the CDR3: TGTGCTGGGGCGGGAACGAACACCGGGGAGCTGTTTTTT. Its translation is CAGAGTNTGELFF.

The J gene is TRBJ1-1, the V gene TRBV28; 12 bases match TRBD1. CDR3 length: 17 residues. The germline V gene encodes CDR1 MDHEN and CDR2 SYDVKM. Trimming at V came to 6 bases and at J to 0 bases, leaving 8 bases not matched to a gene. The CDR3 sequence: CASSHGTGGVLNTEAFF. CDR3 DNA: TGTGCCAGCAGCCACGGGACAGGGGGCGTACTGAACACTGAAGCTTTCTTT.

The V call is TRBV27, the J call TRBJ2-7, with 8 bases identical to TRBD1. The CDR3 is 13 residues long. V lost 4 bases and J lost 6; bases outside the gene matches: 5. From germline, CDR1 is MNHEY and CDR2 SMNVEV (reference sequence). CDR3: CASSWDRNVEQYF. The CDR3 nucleotides read TGTGCCAGCAGTTGGGACAGGAACGTCGAGCAGTACTTC.

V and J are TRBV10-3 and TRBJ2-3; D call uncertain. V was cut by 9 bases and J by 2 bases, with 12 bases left in between. Germline V gene lookup returns CDR1 ENHRY and CDR2 SYGVKD. The CDR3 length is 13 residues. CDR3 sequence: CAMQDPLTDTQYF. CDR3 bases: TGTGCCATGCAGGACCCTCTCACAGATACGCAGTATTTT.

The chain combines TRBV11-1 with TRBJ1-6; maybe TRBD1 (5 bases). The V and J ends lost 4 bases and 7 bases respectively, with 17 bases between them. CDR1 and CDR2 from the germline V gene are SGHAT and FQDESV (reference sequence). The CDR3 runs to 16 residues. Written as DNA, the CDR3 is TGTGCCAGCAGCTGGATGACGGGGGTCGGGAATTCACCCCTCCACTTT. Translating gives CASSWMTGVGNSPLHF. Looking up the rest from reference TRBV11-1 and TRBJ1-6 gives the full variable domain: EAEVAQSPRYKITEKSQAVAFWCDPISGHATLYWYRQILGQGPELLVQFQDESVVDDSQLPKDRFSAERLKGVDSTLKIQPAELGDSAMYLCASSWMTGVGNSPLHFGNGTRLTVT.

This chain uses TRBV7-9 with TRBJ1-2; D ambiguous. This CDR3 region has 16 residues. Germline-derived CDR1 and CDR2 are SEHNR and FQNEAQ (reference sequence). The V gene lost 2 bases and the J gene lost 0 bases, with 13 bases spanning the gap. CDR3 sequence (DNA): TGTGCCAGCAGCTTAAGCACGAGGGAAGCTAACTATGGCTACACCTTC. Protein sequence: CASSLSTREANYGYTF.

CDR3 nucleotides: TGTGCCAGCAGCCTCGACCCGACGGCCCACGAGCAGTACTTC. Protein: CASSLDPTAHEQYF. V is TRBV7-3 and J is TRBJ2-7, with unresolved D. Germline V gene data show CDR1 as SGHTA and CDR2 as FQGTGA. The CDR3 consists of 14 residues. The V and J ends lost 5 bases and 5 bases respectively, with 16 bases between them.

The CDR3 loop is CASSVGQGMGYGYTF. CDR3 DNA sequence: TGTGCCAGTAGTGTCGGACAGGGGATGGGCTATGGCTACACCTTC. This chain uses TRBV19 with TRBJ1-2; the match to TRBD1 covers 9 bases. The CDR3 runs 15 residues. Trimming removed 5 bases from V and 4 bases from J; junction bases left unmatched: 8. Germline CDR1 is LNHDA and CDR2 is SQIVND (reference sequence).

In its sample, this clone was seen a few times. The chain links TRBV2 to TRBJ2-7; D gene ambiguous. V was trimmed by 3 bases and J by 0 bases, leaving 6 bases between them. The length of the CDR3 is 13 residues. Looked up from germline, CDR1 is SNHLY and CDR2 is FYNNEI. CDR3 amino acids: CASSERLSYEQYF. The CDR3 DNA is TGTGCCAGCAGTGAGCGACTCTCCTACGAGCAGTACTTC.

The rearrangement uses TRBV21-1 and TRBJ1-2. TRBV21-1 is a pseudogene locus. The CDR3 runs 11 residues. CDR3: CASSNGYGYTF. CDR3 bases: TGTGCCAGCAGTAATGGGTATGGCTACACCTTC.

The gene calls are TRBV5-6 and TRBJ1-4, with 8 bases fitting TRBD1. The CDR3 contains 19 residues. CDR1 is SGHDT and CDR2 is YYEEEE in the germline V gene. V dropped 1 base and J dropped 6; count of bases not matched to a gene: 17. CDR3 amino acids: CASSLQIHSGDRIDEKLFF. As DNA, the CDR3 is TGTGCCAGCAGCTTGCAAATTCATTCCGGGGACAGGATTGATGAAAAACTGTTTTTT.

The chain has TRBV9 and TRBJ2-1, with 7 positions matching TRBD2. The CDR3 has 15 amino acids. Trimming removed 6 bases from V and 5 bases from J; junction bases left unmatched: 11. CDR1 SGDLS and CDR2 YYNGEE come from the germline V gene. CDR3 DNA sequence: TGTGCCAGCACGGTCGGCGGGAGAAGTAACAATGAGCAGTTCTTC. Translated, it gives CASTVGGRSNNEQFF.

A single count supports this clone. The V and J genes are TRBV5-1 and TRBJ2-1, with 7 bases matching TRBD1. V lost 3 bases and J lost 6; bases outside the gene matches: 9. The CDR3 contains 15 residues. Per germline, CDR1 SGHRS and CDR2 YFSETQ. CDR3 loop: CASSSGVAGGNEQFF. The DNA of the CDR3 is TGCGCCAGCAGCTCCGGGGTTGCAGGGGGCAATGAGCAGTTCTTC. Complete variable domain (other parts from reference TRBV5-1 and TRBJ2-1): KAGVTQTPRYLIKTRGQQVTLSCSPISGHRSVSWYQQTPGQGLQFLFEYFSETQRNKGNFPGRFSGRQFSNSRSEMNVSTLELGDSALYLCASSSGVAGGNEQFFGPGTRLTVL.

The rearrangement links TRBV9 to TRBJ2-3; no clear D gene. V lost 2 bases and J lost 3, with 13 bases in between. From germline, CDR1 is SGDLS and CDR2 YYNGEE. The CDR3 runs to 15 residues. The CDR3 DNA reads as TGTGCCAGCAGCGTTTACAGTGGAGAAACAGATACGCAGTATTTT. Its translation: CASSVYSGETDTQYF.

The chain uses TRBV7-2 and TRBJ2-7; TRBD1 or TRBD2 may be the D gene (5 bases each). CDR1 SGHTA and CDR2 FQGNSA come from the germline V gene. The CDR3 totals 15 residues. Trimming cost V 5 bases and J 2 bases, with 16 bases left between them. CDR3 in amino acids: CASSLGTATTYEQYF. CDR3 sequence (DNA): TGTGCCAGCAGCCTCGGGACCGCAACGACCTACGAGCAGTACTTC.

This clone has only a few counts. This chain connects TRBV6-5 to TRBJ2-3; D tentatively reads TRBD1 or TRBD2 (6 bases each). The germline V and J ends were trimmed by 7 bases and 6 bases, with 14 bases remaining between them. Germline loops: CDR1 MNHEY, CDR2 SVGAGI. This CDR3 has 13 residues. Here the CDR3 reads CASTEGGGDTQYF. CDR3 coding DNA: TGTGCCAGCACAGAGGGGGGCGGGGATACGCAGTATTTT.

The chain has TRBV6-6 and TRBJ1-1; the match to TRBD1 covers 8 bases. CDR1 MNHNY and CDR2 SVGAGI come from the germline V gene (reference sequence). The length of the CDR3 is 13 residues. V lost 6 bases to trimming and J lost 5 bases; unmatched junction nucleotides: 5. The CDR3 loop reads CASSRGLRTEAFF. DNA of the CDR3: TGTGCCAGCAGCAGGGGGCTCCGGACTGAAGCTTTCTTT.

V is TRBV19 and J is TRBJ1-2, with 7 positions matching TRBD1. This CDR3 contains 15 residues. CDR1 is LNHDA and CDR2 is SQIVND in the germline V gene (reference sequence). With 7 bases clipped from V and 0 bases from J, the junction kept 8 bases outside the gene matches. CDR3 in DNA: TGTGCCAGTACCGTAACCGGGACAGCTAACTATGGCTACACCTTC. This sequence encodes CASTVTGTANYGYTF. Complete variable domain (other parts from reference TRBV19 and TRBJ1-2): DGGITQSPKYLFRKEGQNVTLSCEQNLNHDAMYWYRQDPGQGLRLIYYSQIVNDFQKGDIAEGYSVSREKKESFPLTVTSAQKNPTAFYLCASTVTGTANYGYTFGSGTRLTVV.

The chain recombines TRBV11-2 with TRBJ1-1; 8 bases are shared with TRBD1. This CDR3 region has 17 residues. Germline V gives CDR1 SGHAT, CDR2 FQNNGV. V shed 3 bases, J shed 1 base, and the junction held 10 bases outside the gene matches. CDR3 in DNA: TGTGCCAGCAGCTTCTCCTCACCCGGGACAGGGAACACTGAAGCTTTCTTT. Translated: CASSFSSPGTGNTEAFF.

The count of this clone is one. V and J are TRBV27 and TRBJ2-6, with 7 nucleotides matching TRBD2. Germline V gene lookup returns CDR1 MNHEY and CDR2 SMNVEV (reference sequence). This CDR3 region has 17 residues. V shed 6 bases, J shed 1 base, and the junction held 9 bases outside the gene matches. Written as DNA, the CDR3 is TGTGCCAGCAGCTCACAGGCCGGGAGGTCTGGGGCCAACGTCCTGACTTTC. It encodes CASSSQAGRSGANVLTF.

The chain carries TRBV7-9 and TRBJ2-3; TRBD1 is a possible D gene (5 bases). The CDR3 is 13 amino acids. The V end lost 5 bases, the J end lost 4 bases, and 10 bases lay between the germline ends. In germline, CDR1 is SEHNR, CDR2 FQNEAQ (reference sequence). CDR3 sequence: CASSPGWADTQYF. The CDR3 DNA reads TGTGCCAGCAGCCCAGGGTGGGCAGATACGCAGTATTTT.

The chain combines TRBV28 with TRBJ2-2; weak D call: TRBD1 (5 bases). The CDR3 runs 12 residues. The V end was cut by 8 bases, the J end by 7 bases, with 11 bases between. Per the germline V gene, CDR1 is MDHEN and CDR2 is SYDVKM. The CDR3, as DNA: TGTGCCAGCGAGCCAGGGATCGGGGAGCTGTTTTTT. Its protein is CASEPGIGELFF.

The chain is built from TRBV7-8 and TRBJ1-3; unclear D gene. The CDR3 has 15 amino acids. V was pared by 5 bases and J by 1 base, with 12 bases between. The V gene's germline CDR1 is SGHVS and CDR2 FQNEAQ. As DNA, the CDR3 is TGTGCCAGCAGCGATGTCTACGTGTCTGGAAACACCATATATTTT. Translated, it gives CASSDVYVSGNTIYF.

CDR3 in DNA: TGTGCCAGCAGTCTGTCGGGGGGGGCAGGGAGTAGTCAGCCCCAGCATTTT. This codes for CASSLSGGAGSSQPQHF. The chain links TRBV27 to TRBJ1-5, with D perhaps matching TRBD1 (6 bases). Germline values: CDR1 MNHEY, CDR2 SMNVEV (reference sequence). The CDR3 contains 17 residues. V lost 5 bases to trimming and J lost 6 bases, with 23 bases between them.